These 32 T cell receptor beta chains came from one sample sequenced in a study of T cell responses to AZD1222 COVID-19 vaccine. Profiling relied on immunoSEQ multiplex PCR, and the TCRdb table lists in-frame clones only, not all of them. The sample contains about 120,000 clones, roughly 85% of which appear only once. Sample: peripheral blood, taken on day 0 of MenACWY control vaccination. Receptors were obtained from an adult in good health.

The V and J genes are TRBV21-1 and TRBJ1-1; TRBD1 is taken as the D call from the table, unchecked against the DNA. TRBV21-1 is noted as a pseudogene. This CDR3 has 11 residues. The CDR3 DNA follows: TGTGCCAGCAGAGGGGGAACTGAAGCTTTCTTT. Protein sequence: CASRGGTEAFF.

The rearrangement joins TRBV9 to TRBJ1-3, with 7 bases identical to TRBD1. V was pared by 0 bases and J by 4 bases, with 7 bases of the junction left unmatched. The CDR3 covers 16 residues. The germline V gene has CDR1 SGDLS and CDR2 YYNGEE. CDR3: CASSVVSTGSGNTIYF. In DNA, the CDR3 is TGTGCCAGCAGCGTAGTCTCGACAGGGAGCGGAAACACCATATATTTT.

The chain combines TRBV4-2 with TRBJ2-2; D uncertain. V lost 2 bases to trimming and J lost 6 bases, with 13 bases between them. This CDR3 region has 15 residues. Germline CDR1 and CDR2: LGHNA and YNFKEQ. Here the CDR3 reads CASSQIEQLAGELFF. The CDR3 nucleotides read TGTGCCAGCAGCCAAATTGAACAGTTGGCCGGGGAGCTGTTTTTT.

The V and J genes are TRBV5-1 and TRBJ1-6, with 11 bases matching TRBD1. This CDR3 is 15 amino acids long. J lost 8 bases, V lost 6 bases, and 7 bases had no gene match. The germline gives CDR1 SGHRS, CDR2 YFSETQ. CDR3 DNA sequence: TGCGCCAGCACCCGACGGGGACAGGGGGATTCACCCCTCCACTTT. It specifies CASTRRGQGDSPLHF.

The chain has TRBV7-2 and TRBJ1-5; no clear D. V was pared by 0 bases and J by 3 bases, with 12 bases between. This CDR3 contains 16 residues. Germline V CDR1 and CDR2: SGHTA, FQGNSA. CDR3 DNA sequence: TGTGCCAGCAGCTTAGCTGCGGCGCAGATCAATCAGCCCCAGCATTTT. This gives the protein CASSLAAAQINQPQHF.

This clone was counted once. The gene calls are TRBV2 and TRBJ1-6; perhaps TRBD1 as D (6 bases). Germline values: CDR1 SNHLY, CDR2 FYNNEI. Trimming removed 6 bases from V and 10 bases from J, with 13 bases in between. The CDR3 sequence is 13 residues long. This CDR3 reads CASRTERGSPLHF. In DNA, the CDR3 is TGTGCCAGCAGGACGGAAAGGGGGTCACCCCTCCACTTT.

The chain uses TRBV7-9 and TRBJ2-3; 8 bases line up with TRBD2. Germline trimming cut 5 bases from V and 1 base from J; bases unmatched to any gene: 11. Germline V gene lookup returns CDR1 SEHNR and CDR2 FQNEAQ (reference sequence). The CDR3 has 17 residues. CDR3 region: CASSTLAGAWGTDTQYF. The DNA of the CDR3 is TGTGCCAGCAGCACCCTAGCGGGCGCCTGGGGCACAGATACGCAGTATTTT.

This clone has only one observation. The gene calls are TRBV29-1 and TRBJ2-5; 8 bases are a match to TRBD1. Looked up from germline, CDR1 is SQVTM and CDR2 is ANQGSEA. V trimming: 4 bases; J trimming: 5 bases; junction bases outside the gene matches: 6. The CDR3 is 13 residues long. CDR3 in DNA: TGCAGCGTTGCGGACAGGGTGGGGGAGACCCAGTACTTC. This sequence encodes CSVADRVGETQYF.

The J gene is TRBJ1-6, the V gene TRBV4-1; the match to TRBD1 covers 7 bases. With V trimmed by 1 base and J by 13 bases, 10 bases remained unmatched. The CDR3 has 15 residues. Germline V gene sequence: CDR1 MGHRA, CDR2 YSYEKL. This chain's CDR3 is CASSQVEQGILPLHF. The CDR3 DNA follows: TGCGCCAGCAGCCAAGTCGAACAGGGGATTCTTCCCCTCCACTTT.

The chain combines TRBV19 with TRBJ1-4; 7 nucleotides match TRBD1. Germline V gene lookup returns CDR1 LNHDA and CDR2 SQIVND (reference sequence). This CDR3 contains 13 residues. Trimming at V came to 11 bases and at J to 7 bases, leaving 10 bases not matched to a gene. CDR3 DNA sequence: TGTGCCGTCCAGGGCCAGGGGGGTGAAAAACTGTTTTTT. The encoded protein is CAVQGQGGEKLFF.

This chain joins TRBV21-1 and TRBJ2-1; the table's D call, TRBD1, was not checked against the DNA. TRBV21-1 is a pseudogene segment. This CDR3 is 17 amino acids long. CDR3 residues: CASSKEGRLGSYNEQFF. The CDR3 DNA reads as TGTGCCAGCAGCAAAGAGGGGCGGCTTGGGTCCTACAATGAGCAGTTCTTC.

J is TRBJ1-2 and V is TRBV6-5; 10 bases are shared with TRBD1. The length of the CDR3 is 15 residues. After removal of 6 bases from V and 7 bases from J, the junction contained 11 bases not matched to a gene. Germline V gene lookup returns CDR1 MNHEY and CDR2 SVGAGI. CDR3 DNA: TGTGCCAGCAGCGCGCACCGGGACAGGGGAAGTGGCTACACCTTC. Its protein is CASSAHRDRGSGYTF.

This clone was counted between two and nine times. This chain uses TRBV11-2 with TRBJ2-5; 7 nucleotides align to TRBD2. CDR3 length: 14 amino acids. The germline gives CDR1 SGHAT, CDR2 FQNNGV. V was clipped by 1 base and J by 5 bases; unmatched bases: 4. The CDR3 nucleotides are TGTGCCAGCAGCTTAGCGGGGGGTATCGAGACCCAGTACTTC. Translating it yields CASSLAGGIETQYF.

V usage is TRBV7-9 and J usage is TRBJ1-5; weak D call: TRBD1 (5 bases). The germline CDR1 and CDR2 sequences are SEHNR and FQNEAQ (reference sequence). Trimming took off 4 bases at V and 6 bases at J, with 13 bases between the two ends. The CDR3 spans 14 residues. CDR3 amino acids: CASSSVEGIQPQHF. For the CDR3, the DNA is TGTGCCAGCAGCTCTGTGGAGGGGATTCAGCCCCAGCATTTT.

V and J are TRBV9 and TRBJ1-3; D is ambiguous. Germline loops: CDR1 SGDLS, CDR2 YYNGEE. This CDR3 region has 15 residues. Trimming took 0 bases from V and 2 from J, leaving 9 bases between them. The CDR3 sequence is CASSVDIRTGNTIYF. The CDR3 DNA follows: TGTGCCAGCAGCGTAGATATACGGACTGGAAACACCATATATTTT.

The table lists this clone with a count of one. The chain carries TRBV14 and TRBJ2-1, with 8 bases matching TRBD1. Per the germline V gene, CDR1 is SGHDN and CDR2 is FVKESK. The CDR3 is 16 residues long. Trimming took 0 bases from V and 4 from J; bases not matched to a gene: 5. The chain's CDR3 is CASSQDRGQAYNEQFF. CDR3 coding DNA: TGTGCCAGCAGCCAAGATAGGGGACAGGCGTACAATGAGCAGTTCTTC.

A single count supports this clone. CDR3 protein: CASSLGQLVYGYTF. The CDR3 DNA reads TGTGCCAGCAGCTTGGGGCAGCTTGTTTATGGCTACACCTTC. The V gene is TRBV5-6, the J gene TRBJ1-2; D is ambiguous. Germline CDR1 SGHDT, CDR2 YYEEEE. V was shortened by 0 bases and J by 5 bases, with 11 bases between the two germline ends. This CDR3 is 14 amino acids long.

The chain uses TRBV3-1 (or the pseudogene TRBV3-2) and TRBJ2-2, with TRBD1 as a possible D gene (6 bases). There are 17 residues in the CDR3. V gave up 0 bases and J gave up 6 bases, with 17 bases separating them. CDR1 LGHDT and CDR2 YNNKEL come from the germline V gene (reference sequence). The CDR3 reads CASSQDEGAKGAGELFF. The CDR3 region has the DNA TGTGCCAGCAGCCAAGACGAGGGTGCTAAGGGGGCCGGGGAGCTGTTTTTT.

This chain connects TRBV5-1 to TRBJ2-3, with 8 positions matching TRBD2. CDR3 size: 15 residues. The V segment lost 0 bases and the J segment 6 bases; nucleotides outside the gene matches: 6. Germline CDR1 reads SGHRS; CDR2 reads YFSETQ. The CDR3 DNA reads as TGCGCCAGCAGCTTGGCCGGGACTAGGGGGGATACGCAGTATTTT. Translation gives CASSLAGTRGDTQYF.

V usage is TRBV5-1 and J usage is TRBJ1-6; TRBD1 matches 9 bases. CDR1 is SGHRS and CDR2 is YFSETQ in the germline V gene. This CDR3 region has 15 residues. V trimming: 1 base; J trimming: 7 bases; junction bases outside the gene matches: 3. The CDR3 region has the DNA TGCGCCAGCAGCTTGTCCGGGACAGGGAATTCACCCCTCCACTTT. It translates to CASSLSGTGNSPLHF.

The chain uses TRBV6-5 and TRBJ2-5; 7 nucleotides agree with TRBD1. The CDR3 consists of 13 residues. Trimming cost V 5 bases and J 7 bases; bases outside gene matches: 7. Germline V gene lookup returns CDR1 MNHEY and CDR2 SVGAGI. The CDR3 DNA follows: TGTGCCAGCAGTCTCGACAGGGCGAGGACCCAGTACTTC. Its translation is CASSLDRARTQYF.

The chain combines TRBV6-5 with TRBJ1-1, with TRBD1 matching over 7 bases. Germline values: CDR1 MNHEY, CDR2 SVGAGI. Trimming removed 2 bases from V and 7 bases from J; junction bases left unmatched: 10. The CDR3 sequence is 15 residues long. CDR3 protein: CASSYQGGLTSEAFF. The CDR3 nucleotides are TGTGCCAGCAGTTACCAGGGGGGCCTAACGAGTGAAGCTTTCTTT.

The chain combines TRBV18 with TRBJ2-7, with TRBD1 identical over 9 bases. This CDR3 contains 15 residues. Germline CDR1 is KGHSH and CDR2 is LQKENI. Losses at the gene ends were 0 bases for V and 8 bases for J; bases not matched to a gene: 8. The CDR3, as DNA: TGTGCCAGCTCACCACCAGCCGGGACAGGGAGGCAGCAGTACTTC. It encodes CASSPPAGTGRQQYF.

This clone showed up just a few times. The rearrangement links TRBV19 to TRBJ2-7, with D possibly matching TRBD2 (5 bases). Germline V gene lookup returns CDR1 LNHDA and CDR2 SQIVND (reference sequence). CDR3 length equals 14 residues. V lost 4 bases and J lost 2, with 12 bases in between. The CDR3 is CASSTQTGTYEQYF. The CDR3 nucleotides are TGTGCCAGTAGTACCCAGACGGGGACCTACGAGCAGTACTTC.

The chain couples TRBV28 to TRBJ2-1; 9 nucleotides align to TRBD2. Germline V gene sequence: CDR1 MDHEN, CDR2 SYDVKM. The CDR3 runs 17 residues. J was trimmed by 7 bases and V by 3 bases; bases with no gene match: 13. The CDR3 loop reads CASSFRYLRGGGNEQFF. CDR3 nucleotide sequence: TGTGCCAGCAGTTTCCGGTACTTGCGGGGGGGAGGGAATGAGCAGTTCTTC. Full variable domain (missing parts from reference TRBV28 and TRBJ2-1): DVKVTQSSRYLVKRTGEKVFLECVQDMDHENMFWYRQDPGLGLRLIYFSYDVKMKEKGDIPEGYSVSREKKERFSLILESASTNQTSMYLCASSFRYLRGGGNEQFFGPGTRLTVL.

This clone was detected only a few times. The rearrangement links TRBV6-2 or TRBV6-3 to TRBJ1-1; 9 positions agree with TRBD1. Per the germline V gene, CDR1 is MNHEY and CDR2 is SVGEGT. CDR3 length equals 15 residues. The V segment lost 2 bases and the J segment 6 bases; nucleotides outside the gene matches: 7. CDR3 sequence (DNA): TGTGCCAGCAGTTACGGCGGGACAGGGTCCCCTGAAGCTTTCTTT. It specifies CASSYGGTGSPEAFF.

The chain's CDR3 is CASITPQPQHF. The CDR3 region has the DNA TGTGCCAGTATAACGCCCCAGCCCCAGCATTTT. The J gene is TRBJ1-5, the V gene TRBV19; D ambiguous. Germline V gene sequence: CDR1 LNHDA, CDR2 SQIVND (reference sequence). The CDR3 is 11 amino acids. Trimming left V 7 bases short and J 7 bases short, with 8 bases between.

The chain uses TRBV30 and TRBJ1-2; the D gene is possibly TRBD1 (6 bases). The CDR3 length is 12 residues. V was clipped by 0 bases and J by 13 bases, with 15 bases between them. Per germline, CDR1 GTSNPN and CDR2 SVGIG (reference sequence). The CDR3 loop reads CAWSVGGDRRTF. As DNA, the CDR3 is TGTGCCTGGAGTGTAGGGGGGGACCGCCGCACCTTC. Variable domain in full (rest from reference TRBV30 and TRBJ1-2): SQTIHQWPATLVQPVGSPLSLECTVEGTSNPNLYWYRQAAGRGLQLLFYSVGIGQISSEVPQNLSASRPQDRQFILSSKKLLLSDSGFYLCAWSVGGDRRTFGSGTRLTVV.

V gene TRBV7-9 combines with J gene TRBJ2-1; 9 nucleotides line up with TRBD2. V lost 5 bases, J lost 8 bases, and 10 bases stayed unmatched. Germline values: CDR1 SEHNR, CDR2 FQNEAQ (reference sequence). This CDR3 spans 15 amino acids. The CDR3 protein is CASSQGGTSPYEQFF. The CDR3 coding sequence is TGTGCCAGCAGCCAGGGGGGGACTAGCCCGTATGAGCAGTTCTTC.

This chain connects TRBV10-3 to TRBJ2-5, with TRBD1 identical over 9 bases. CDR3 length equals 14 residues. Germline CDR1 and CDR2: ENHRY and SYGVKD. J gave up 5 bases and V 6 bases, and 7 bases lay outside the gene matches. The CDR3 DNA reads TGTGCCATCAGCGCCGGGACAGGGCTTGAGACCCAGTACTTC. It codes for CAISAGTGLETQYF.

The CDR3 here is CASSVDREAAYF. The CDR3 coding sequence is TGTGCCAGCTCAGTCGACAGGGAAGCGGCGTACTTC. This rearrangement joins TRBV18 to TRBJ2-7; the match to TRBD1 covers 7 bases. Germline CDR1 reads KGHSH; CDR2 reads LQKENI. The CDR3 totals 12 residues. The V segment lost 5 bases and the J segment 12 bases; nucleotides outside the gene matches: 10.

This clone appeared a few times. V gene TRBV19 combines with J gene TRBJ1-2; TRBD1 is a possible D gene (5 bases). This CDR3 region has 13 residues. Looked up from germline, CDR1 is LNHDA and CDR2 is SQIVND (reference sequence). V shed 3 bases and J shed 8 bases, with 13 bases lying between them. This chain's CDR3 is CASSIRRGDGYTF. The CDR3 bases are TGTGCCAGTAGTATCAGGAGGGGAGACGGCTACACCTTC.